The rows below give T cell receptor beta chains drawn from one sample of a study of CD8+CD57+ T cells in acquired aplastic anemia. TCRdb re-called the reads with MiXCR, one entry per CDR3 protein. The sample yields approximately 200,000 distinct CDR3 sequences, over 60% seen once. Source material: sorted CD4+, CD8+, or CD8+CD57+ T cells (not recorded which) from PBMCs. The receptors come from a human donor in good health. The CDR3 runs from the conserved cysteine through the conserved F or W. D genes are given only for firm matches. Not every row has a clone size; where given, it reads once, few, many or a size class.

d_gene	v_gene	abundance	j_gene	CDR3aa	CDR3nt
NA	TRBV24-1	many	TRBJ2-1	CATSDFGRVEQFF	TGTGCCACCAGTGATTTCGGGCGGGTTGAGCAGTTCTTC
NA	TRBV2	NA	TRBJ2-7	CAVRDFAYEQYF	TGTGCCGTACGGGACTTCGCCTACGAGCAGTACTTC
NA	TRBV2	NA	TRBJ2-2	CASSEGAKLFF	TGTGCCAGCAGTGAAGGGGCGAAGCTGTTTTTT
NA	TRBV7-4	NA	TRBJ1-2	CASSPRESYGYTF	TGTGCCAGCAGCCCCAGGGAATCCTATGGCTACACCTTC
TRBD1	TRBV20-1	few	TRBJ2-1	CSARGDRVYQFF	TGCAGTGCTAGAGGGGACAGGGTCTATCAGTTCTTC
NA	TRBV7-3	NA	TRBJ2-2	CASSSPHRSGELFF	TGTGCCAGCAGCTCCCCACATAGATCCGGGGAGCTGTTTTTT
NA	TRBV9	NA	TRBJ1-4	CASSYTTNNEKLFF	TGTGCCAGCAGCTACACCACTAACAATGAAAAACTGTTTTTT
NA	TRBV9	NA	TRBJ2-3	CASSAEDQGYNTQYF	TGTGCCAGCAGCGCCGAAGACCAGGGGTATAATACGCAGTATTTT
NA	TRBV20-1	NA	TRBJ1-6	CSAPTESNSPLHF	TGCAGTGCCCCGACAGAAAGCAATTCACCCCTCCACTTT
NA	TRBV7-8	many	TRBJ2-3	CASRMALDTQYF	TGTGCCAGCAGGATGGCGTTAGATACGCAGTATTTT
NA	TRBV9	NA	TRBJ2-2	CASSAEASNTGELFF	TGTGCCAGCAGCGCGGAGGCTTCGAACACCGGGGAGCTGTTTTTT